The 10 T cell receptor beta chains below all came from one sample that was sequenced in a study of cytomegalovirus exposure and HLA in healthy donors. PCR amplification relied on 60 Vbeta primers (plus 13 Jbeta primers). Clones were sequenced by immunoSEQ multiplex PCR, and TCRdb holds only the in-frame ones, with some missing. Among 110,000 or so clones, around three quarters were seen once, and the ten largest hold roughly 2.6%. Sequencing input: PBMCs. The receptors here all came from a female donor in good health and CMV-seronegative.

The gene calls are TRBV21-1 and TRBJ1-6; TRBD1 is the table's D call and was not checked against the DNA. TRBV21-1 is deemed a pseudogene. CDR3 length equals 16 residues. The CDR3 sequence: CASSKALTVGDSPLHF. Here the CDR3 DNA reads TGTGCCAGCAGCAAAGCCCTGACAGTTGGGGATTCACCCCTCCACTTT.

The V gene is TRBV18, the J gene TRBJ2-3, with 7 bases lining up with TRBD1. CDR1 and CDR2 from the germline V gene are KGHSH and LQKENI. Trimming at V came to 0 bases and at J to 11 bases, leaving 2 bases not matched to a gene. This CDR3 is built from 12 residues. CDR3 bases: TGTGCCAGCTCACCACCGGGACAGCGGCAGTATTTT. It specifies CASSPPGQRQYF.

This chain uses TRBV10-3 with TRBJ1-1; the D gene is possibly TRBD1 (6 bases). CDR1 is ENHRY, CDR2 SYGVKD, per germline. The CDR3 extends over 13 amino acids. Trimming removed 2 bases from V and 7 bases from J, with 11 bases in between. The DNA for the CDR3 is TGTGCCATCAGTGAGGGACAGCTGAGTGAAGCTTTCTTT. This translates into CAISEGQLSEAFF.

CDR3 coding DNA: TGTGCCAGCAGCTTATACGGCTTGAACGGGGTTAACGAGCAGTACTTC. Its translation: CASSLYGLNGVNEQYF. The chain combines TRBV7-2 with TRBJ2-7; the D gene is possibly TRBD2 (5 bases). Germline loops: CDR1 SGHTA, CDR2 FQGNSA. This CDR3 has 16 amino acids. V lost 2 bases and J lost 5, with 19 bases in between. Full variable domain (outside the CDR3, taken from reference TRBV7-2 and TRBJ2-7): GAGVSQSPSNKVTEKGKDVELRCDPISGHTALYWYRQSLGQGLEFLIYFQGNSAPDKSGLPSDRFSAERTGGSVSTLTIQRTQQEDSAVYLCASSLYGLNGVNEQYFGPGTRLTVT.

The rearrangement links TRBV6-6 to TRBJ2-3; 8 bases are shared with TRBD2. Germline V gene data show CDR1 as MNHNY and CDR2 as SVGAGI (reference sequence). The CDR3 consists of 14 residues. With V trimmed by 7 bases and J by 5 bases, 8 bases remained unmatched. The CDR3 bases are TGTGCCAGCACGGTTGCGGGGGGCGGAGATACGCAGTATTTT. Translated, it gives CASTVAGGGDTQYF.

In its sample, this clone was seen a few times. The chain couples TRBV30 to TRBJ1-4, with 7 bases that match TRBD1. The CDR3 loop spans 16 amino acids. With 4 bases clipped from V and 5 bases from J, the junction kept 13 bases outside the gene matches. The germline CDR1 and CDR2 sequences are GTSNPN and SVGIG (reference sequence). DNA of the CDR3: TGTGCCTGGAATACAAACCCCGGGACAGTAAATGAAAAACTGTTTTTT. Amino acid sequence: CAWNTNPGTVNEKLFF. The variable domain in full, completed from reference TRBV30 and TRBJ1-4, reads SQTIHQWPATLVQPVGSPLSLECTVEGTSNPNLYWYRQAAGRGLQLLFYSVGIGQISSEVPQNLSASRPQDRQFILSSKKLLLSDSGFYLCAWNTNPGTVNEKLFFGSGTQLSVL.

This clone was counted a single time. This chain's CDR3 is CASSPGGKLFF. CDR3 bases: TGTGCCAGTAGTCCGGGGGGGAAACTGTTTTTT. This chain connects TRBV19 to TRBJ1-4; the D gene is possibly TRBD1 (5 bases). This CDR3 has 11 residues. CDR1 is LNHDA and CDR2 is SQIVND in the germline V gene (reference sequence). Trimming took 5 bases from V and 11 from J, leaving 9 bases between them.

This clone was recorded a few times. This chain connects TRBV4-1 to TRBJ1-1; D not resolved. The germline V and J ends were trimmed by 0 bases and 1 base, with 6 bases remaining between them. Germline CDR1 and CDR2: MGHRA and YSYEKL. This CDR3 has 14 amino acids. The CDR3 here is CASSQEERNTEAFF. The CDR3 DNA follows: TGCGCCAGCAGCCAAGAGGAGAGGAACACTGAAGCTTTCTTT.

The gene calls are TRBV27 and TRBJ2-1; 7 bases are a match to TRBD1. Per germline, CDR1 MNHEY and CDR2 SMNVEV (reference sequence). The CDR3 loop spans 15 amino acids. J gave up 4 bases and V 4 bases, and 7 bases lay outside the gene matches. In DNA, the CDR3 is TGTGCCAGCAGTTATCAGGGACAGCTATACAATGAGCAGTTCTTC. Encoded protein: CASSYQGQLYNEQFF.

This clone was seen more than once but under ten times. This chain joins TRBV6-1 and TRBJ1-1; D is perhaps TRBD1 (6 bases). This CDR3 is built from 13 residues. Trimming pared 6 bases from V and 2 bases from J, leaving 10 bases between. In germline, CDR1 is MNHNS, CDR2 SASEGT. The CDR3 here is CASSADRNTEAFF. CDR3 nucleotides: TGTGCCAGCAGCGCGGACAGAAACACTGAAGCTTTCTTT.